This T cell receptor (beta chain) is drawn from a study of graft-versus-host responses after intestinal transplantation. With regard to this clone: Its antigen is unknown.

The V gene's germline CDR1 is SGHRS and CDR2 YFSETQ. The CDR3 has 12 amino acids. V was pared by 3 bases and J by 3 bases, with 6 bases between. This table comes from immunoSEQ multiplex PCR, and its TCRdb copy is limited to in-frame clones, with some not included. The sample gives about 88,000 clones, roughly 90% of which show up once; approximately 0.3% is in the top ten. The receptor was isolated from a human donor who was the organ donor for an intestinal transplant. Material: unstimulated CD4+ T cells sorted from spleen or lymph node cells, obtained before transplant. The gene calls are TRBV5-1 and TRBJ2-5, with D unresolved. CDR3 region: CASSYPEETQYF. The CDR3 bases are TGCGCCAGCAGCTATCCCGAAGAGACCCAGTACTTC.